A selection of T cell receptor beta chains follows, all from one sample in a study of blood T cell repertoires in COVID-19. This table comes from immunoSEQ multiplex PCR, and its TCRdb copy is limited to in-frame clones, with some not included. Of about 160,000 clones listed, approximately 86% were seen once; the top ten hold about 4.2%. Sequencing used peripheral blood. The source is a woman in her sixties with active or convalescent COVID-19. Each CDR3 is given with its conserved first and last residue. The order of the fields is D gene, clone size, J gene, V gene, CDR3 protein, CDR3 DNA. D genes are given only for firm matches. Rows give clone size only sometimes, using once, few, many, or a class for an expanded clone.

>TRBD1|NA|TRBJ2-3|TRBV10-2
CASSGGQATDTQYF
TGCGCCAGCAGTGGGGGACAGGCAACAGATACGCAGTATTTT
>NA|NA|TRBJ2-7|TRBV29-1
CSVGLAGDEQYF
TGCAGCGTTGGACTAGCAGGGGACGAGCAGTACTTC
>NA|NA|TRBJ2-1|TRBV20-1
CSADNYNEQFF
TGCAGTGCGGACAACTACAATGAGCAGTTCTTC
>NA|NA|TRBJ2-7|TRBV19
CASSTADRSSYEQYF
TGTGCCAGTAGTACCGCCGACAGGAGCTCCTACGAGCAGTACTTC
>NA|NA|TRBJ1-4|TRBV7-6
CASSLRRSDGGYNEKLFF
TGTGCCAGCAGCTTAAGGCGATCTGACGGGGGATATAATGAAAAACTGTTTTTT
>TRBD2|NA|TRBJ2-1|TRBV6-6
CASSYPSSGGTNEQFF
TGTGCCAGCAGTTACCCCTCTAGCGGGGGGACCAATGAGCAGTTCTTC
>TRBD1|once|TRBJ1-1|TRBV6-1
CASRYRGPGTEAFF
TGTGCCAGCAGATACAGGGGACCCGGAACTGAAGCTTTCTTT
>TRBD2|NA|TRBJ2-1|TRBV5-6
CASSSARLAGVVNEQFF
TGTGCCAGCAGCTCTGCCAGACTAGCGGGGGTTGTCAATGAGCAGTTCTTC
>NA|NA|TRBJ2-5|TRBV5-1
CASSLGLARQETQYF
TGCGCCAGCAGCTTGGGGCTAGCGAGGCAAGAGACCCAGTACTTC
>TRBD2|NA|TRBJ2-3|TRBV15
CATSAQRGTSGAKDTQYF
TGTGCCACCAGCGCCCAAAGGGGGACTAGCGGGGCGAAAGATACGCAGTATTTT
>NA|NA|TRBJ1-1|TRBV2
CASSETGGMLVGGGTEAFF
TGTGCCAGCAGTGAGACCGGGGGGATGCTTGTAGGAGGGGGCACTGAAGCTTTCTTT
>NA|NA|TRBJ1-1|TRBV11-2
CASSLEGRRWTEAFF
TGTGCCAGCAGCTTGGAGGGACGGAGGTGGACTGAAGCTTTCTTT
>NA|NA|TRBJ2-5|TRBV18
CASSPWEAMEETQYF
TGTGCCAGCTCACCGTGGGAGGCGATGGAGGAGACCCAGTACTTC
>NA|NA|TRBJ1-2|TRBV19
CASSTGTTYGYTF
TGTGCCAGTAGTACCGGGACAACCTATGGCTACACCTTC
>NA|NA|TRBJ1-3|TRBV5-1
CASSFSGWSSGNTIYF
TGCGCCAGCAGCTTTTCTGGCTGGAGCTCTGGAAACACCATATATTTT
>NA|NA|TRBJ1-5|TRBV27
CASSPKRDQPQHF
TGTGCCAGCAGTCCCAAGAGGGATCAGCCCCAGCATTTT
>TRBD2|NA|TRBJ2-1|TRBV7-6
CASSLVSSGGRNEQFF
TGTGCCAGCAGCTTAGTCTCTAGCGGGGGGCGCAATGAGCAGTTCTTC
>NA|few|TRBJ2-3|TRBV11-2
CASSLEIAQLRDTQYF
TGTGCCAGCAGCTTGGAGATAGCACAACTTAGGGATACGCAGTATTTT
>NA|NA|TRBJ2-7|TRBV18
CASSTGQSYEQYF
TGTGCCAGCTCAACCGGACAGTCCTACGAGCAGTACTTC
>TRBD1|few|TRBJ2-1|TRBV5-1
CASSLGGQAYNEQFF
TGCGCCAGCAGCTTGGGGGGACAGGCCTACAATGAGCAGTTCTTC
>NA|NA|TRBJ2-2|TRBV2
CASRPSGDTGELFF
TGTGCCAGCAGACCGAGCGGTGACACCGGGGAGCTGTTTTTT
>NA|few|TRBJ1-4|TRBV11-2
CASSFDQGSYEKLFF
TGTGCCAGCAGCTTTGACCAGGGGAGTTATGAAAAACTGTTTTTT
>NA|NA|TRBJ1-1|TRBV19
CASSPNAGTLNTEAFF
TGTGCCAGTAGCCCTAATGCCGGGACATTGAACACTGAAGCTTTCTTT
>NA|NA|TRBJ1-5|TRBV9
CASSVGGRGSGEAQHF
TGTGCCAGCAGCGTAGGGGGACGGGGAAGCGGGGAAGCCCAGCATTTT
>NA|NA|TRBJ2-7|TRBV4-3
CASSQDMYEQYF
TGCGCCAGCAGCCAAGATATGTACGAGCAGTACTTC
>TRBD1|NA|TRBJ1-4|TRBV5-8
CASTPPGTVKEKLFF
TGTGCCAGTACCCCCCCGGGGACAGTGAAGGAAAAACTGTTTTTT
>NA|NA|TRBJ1-1|TRBV2
CASNRDSISTEAFF
TGTGCCAGCAACCGAGACAGCATCAGCACTGAAGCTTTCTTT
>TRBD1|NA|TRBJ2-7|TRBV5-1
CASSRTGSYEQYF
TGCGCCAGCAGCAGGACAGGGTCCTACGAGCAGTACTTC
>NA|NA|TRBJ1-1|TRBV5-1
CASSLWTDTEAFF
TGCGCCAGCAGCTTGTGGACAGACACTGAAGCTTTCTTT
>TRBD1|NA|TRBJ2-5|TRBV9
CASSVADLGQAEGGTQYF
TGTGCCAGCAGCGTAGCAGACCTCGGACAGGCTGAAGGGGGGACCCAGTACTTC
>TRBD2|NA|TRBJ2-2|TRBV13
CASTRSGGGPHSGGTGELFF
TGTGCCAGCACCCGGAGTGGCGGGGGGCCACATTCTGGGGGCACCGGGGAGCTGTTTTTT
>TRBD2|NA|TRBJ2-1|TRBV19
CASSGRGEVNEQFF
TGTGCCAGTAGTGGACGGGGGGAGGTGAATGAGCAGTTCTTC
>NA|NA|TRBJ1-2|TRBV5-6
CASSREPTGYGYTF
TGTGCCAGCAGCCGAGAACCGACAGGCTATGGCTACACCTTC
>NA|NA|TRBJ1-2|TRBV19
CASLPPDRAYGYTF
TGTGCCAGTCTCCCCCCGGACAGAGCCTATGGCTACACCTTC
>TRBD1|few|TRBJ1-5|TRBV7-9
CASSSSTGYQPQHF
TGTGCCAGCAGCTCTTCGACAGGGTATCAGCCCCAGCATTTT
>TRBD1|few|TRBJ1-3|TRBV9
CASSFRTGGNTIYF
TGTGCCAGCAGCTTCCGGACAGGTGGAAACACCATATATTTT
>NA|NA|TRBJ2-2|TRBV7-2
CASSLRGRGSGELFF
TGTGCCAGCAGCTTAAGGGGGAGAGGATCCGGGGAGCTGTTTTTT
>TRBD2|NA|TRBJ2-5|TRBV4-3
CASSQAAGGLETQYF
TGCGCCAGCAGCCAAGCGGCGGGGGGGCTGGAGACCCAGTACTTC
>NA|NA|TRBJ1-1|TRBV7-3
CASSLNPRGTEAFF
TGTGCCAGCAGCTTAAATCCCCGGGGGACTGAAGCTTTCTTT
>TRBD2|NA|TRBJ2-5|TRBV4-3
CASSQGSSGGSETQYF
TGCGCCAGCAGCCAAGGGTCTAGCGGGGGGTCAGAGACCCAGTACTTC
>NA|NA|TRBJ2-7|TRBV7-2
CASSLDRVPYEQYF
TGTGCCAGCAGCTTAGACAGGGTTCCCTACGAGCAGTACTTC
>NA|NA|TRBJ1-1|TRBV19
CASRDSAMNTEAFF
TGTGCCAGTAGGGACAGCGCCATGAACACTGAAGCTTTCTTT
>NA|NA|TRBJ1-1|TRBV7-2
CASSFSRAMNTEAFF
TGTGCCAGCAGCTTTTCCAGGGCTATGAACACTGAAGCTTTCTTT
>NA|NA|TRBJ2-2|TRBV19
CASTDRQLNTGELFF
TGTGCCAGTACGGATCGACAGTTGAACACCGGGGAGCTGTTTTTT
>NA|NA|TRBJ1-5|TRBV18
CASSPYGQYNQPQHF
TGTGCCAGCTCACCATACGGACAGTACAATCAGCCCCAGCATTTT
>TRBD1|many|TRBJ1-5|TRBV19
CASSIVAGGRSNQPQHF
TGTGCCAGTAGTATAGTAGCAGGGGGCAGGAGCAATCAGCCCCAGCATTTT
>TRBD1|NA|TRBJ1-1|TRBV29-1
CSALWTGPTEAFF
TGCAGCGCCCTCTGGACAGGGCCCACTGAAGCTTTCTTT
>NA|NA|TRBJ2-5|TRBV7-2
CASSLERAGETQYF
TGTGCCAGCAGCTTAGAGCGGGCAGGGGAGACCCAGTACTTC